One sample yielded the 6 T cell receptor beta chains listed below, sequenced in a study of beta chain features in type 1 diabetes. Study-wide results and caveats: Shortening that was moderate but significant affected the TCRB CDR3s of Type 1 diabetes patients in all four CD4+ subsets.

The investigators reverse transcribed all of the isolated RNA, so they sequenced expressed TCRB transcripts. The table came from immunoSEQ multiplex PCR; TCRdb's copy has only in-frame clones and leaves some out. Of over 300,000 clones listed, 9.3% are singletons. Their antigens are not known. The sequencing input was central memory CD4+ T cells from blood. Source of these receptors: a man aged 25-45 years with type 1 diabetes.

Only a few counts were recorded for this clone. V is TRBV7-2 and J is TRBJ1-6, with 7 bases lining up with TRBD1. CDR1 is SGHTA, CDR2 FQGNSA, per germline. V shed 4 bases, J shed 3 bases, and the junction held 3 bases outside the gene matches. This CDR3 region has 15 residues. CDR3 DNA sequence: TGTGCCAGCAGCTATCGGGACAGCTATAATTCACCCCTCCACTTT. Residues: CASSYRDSYNSPLHF.

In its sample, this clone was seen a few times. The rearrangement links TRBV5-1 to TRBJ1-5, with D possibly being TRBD1 (6 bases). V was shortened by 4 bases and J by 7 bases, with 12 bases between the two germline ends. Germline V gene data show CDR1 as SGHRS and CDR2 as YFSETQ. This CDR3 spans 13 amino acids. CDR3 DNA sequence: TGCGCCAGCAGCGTACAGGGTGGGCAGCCCCAGCATTTT. Translated: CASSVQGGQPQHF.

This clone was found a few times. This sequence joins TRBV7-2 and TRBJ1-6; 10 nucleotides agree with TRBD1. The CDR3 has 15 residues. Germline lookup yields CDR1 SGHTA and CDR2 FQGNSA. J gave up 9 bases and V 4 bases, and 6 bases lay outside the gene matches. Here the CDR3 reads CASSSKGQGLSPLHF. In DNA, the CDR3 is TGTGCCAGCAGCTCGAAGGGACAGGGGCTTTCACCCCTCCACTTT.

This chain links TRBV19 with TRBJ2-3, with 7 nucleotides matching TRBD1. The germline V gene has CDR1 LNHDA and CDR2 SQIVND (reference sequence). The junction had 5 bases not matched to a gene; V was cut back by 8 bases and J by 0 bases. This CDR3 comprises 14 residues. The CDR3: CASRRQGSTDTQYF. The CDR3 DNA sequence: TGTGCCAGTCGACGACAGGGAAGCACAGATACGCAGTATTTT.

This clone turned up a few times. The chain links TRBV7-9 to TRBJ1-4, with 7 bases matching TRBD1. V trimming: 5 bases; J trimming: 5 bases; junction bases outside the gene matches: 2. Germline V gene data show CDR1 as SEHNR and CDR2 as FQNEAQ (reference sequence). The CDR3 is made up of 13 amino acids. Here the CDR3 DNA reads TGTGCCAGCAGCGCACAGGGGAATGAAAAACTGTTTTTT. Translating it yields CASSAQGNEKLFF.

The rearrangement links TRBV25-1 to TRBJ1-3; a possible D gene is TRBD1 (6 bases). CDR3 length: 14 residues. The V and J ends lost 5 bases and 0 bases respectively, with 8 bases between them. Germline V gives CDR1 MGHDK, CDR2 SYGVNS. The CDR3 sequence: CASSRTDSGNTIYF. DNA for the CDR3: TGTGCCAGCAGTAGGACAGACTCTGGAAACACCATATATTTT.